A few counts support the clone carrying this T cell receptor (beta chain). Its antigen is currently unknown. Healthy Caucasians made up all donors. This CDR3 has 14 residues. Germline V CDR1 and CDR2: MNHEY, SVGAGI. With 0 bases removed from V and 9 bases from J, the gap between germline ends came to 15 bases. A universal primer site was incorporated via template switching, and the cDNA contained unique molecular identifiers. TCRdb independently ran MiXCR on the 5' RACE reads; one entry per CDR3 protein. The data hold around 470,000 distinct CDR3 sequences, with approximately 15% observed a single time. These data originate in a study of identical twins. Study-level findings and limits: It was possible that invariant MAIT and iNKT cells partly confounded the zero-insertion analyses.

This sample also belongs to another study, concerning yellow fever vaccine responses in identical twins. That report adds: Twins reportedly had a vaccine T cell response that seemed partly convergent, partly personalized.

The sequencing input was CD4+ T cells sorted from blood. The V call is TRBV6-5, the J call TRBJ2-7; the D is unclear. The TCR was taken from a woman aged 18-30 years in good health. The CDR3 DNA follows: TGTGCCAGCAGTTACTCGGGGATAAATCTAGGGCAGTACTTC. This gives the protein CASSYSGINLGQYF.